Listed below are T cell receptor beta chains from one sample, sequenced in a study of cytomegalovirus exposure and HLA in healthy donors. Assay: immunoSEQ multiplex PCR; the TCRdb copy retains only in-frame clones and omits some. The data hold about 77,000 clones, with 78% observed a single time. Sequenced: PBMCs. The receptors shown here come from a man between 35 and 55 years old in good health and CMV-seronegative. The CDR3 runs from the conserved cysteine through the conserved F or W. D genes are given only for firm matches. The listing skips clone size in some rows; elsewhere it reads once, few, many or a size class.

clone_size j_call v_call d_call cdr3_nt cdr3_aa
few TRBJ1-1 TRBV13 - TGTGCCAGCAGCCCGACAGTAAACACTGAAGCTTTCTTT CASSPTVNTEAFF
- TRBJ1-2 TRBV7-2 - TGTGCCAGCAGCTTAGGGGCTGGCACCTACTATGGCTACACCTTC CASSLGAGTYYGYTF
- TRBJ2-5 TRBV28 TRBD1 TGTGCCAGCACGAGGGACAGGGGGGATACGGCGTACTTC CASTRDRGDTAYF
- TRBJ2-1 TRBV7-3 TRBD1 TGTGCCAGCAGCCGACAGGGGGCGAAGGCCAATGAGCAGTTCTTC CASSRQGAKANEQFF
- TRBJ2-1 TRBV5-1 TRBD1 TGCGCCAGCCGGGACAGCACTTCCTACAATGAGCAGTTCTTC CASRDSTSYNEQFF
- TRBJ1-1 TRBV9 TRBD1 TGTGCCAGCAGCCCAGGGACAGTAGGAGGGACTGAAGCTTTCTTT CASSPGTVGGTEAFF
few TRBJ1-1 TRBV10-3 - TGTGCCATCAGTGAACCGGGTTACACTGAAGCTTTCTTT CAISEPGYTEAFF
- TRBJ1-3 TRBV7-9 TRBD1 TGTGCCAGCAGCTCAGGACAGGCGGCAGGAAACACCATATATTTT CASSSGQAAGNTIYF
- TRBJ2-7 TRBV10-1 TRBD1 TGCGCCAGCAGTCCCGGCGGGACAGGGGCCTACGAGCAGTACTTC CASSPGGTGAYEQYF
- TRBJ1-6 TRBV5-8 TRBD1 TGTGCCAGCAGCGTCCGGACAGGGGGGGATTCACCCCTCCACTTT CASSVRTGGDSPLHF
- TRBJ1-2 TRBV15 - TGTGCCACCAGCAGCCTCGTGGCAGGCTATGGCTACACCTTC CATSSLVAGYGYTF
- TRBJ2-7 TRBV30 - TGTGCCTGGAGTGTACAGCCAGTCCTCGAGCAGTACTTC CAWSVQPVLEQYF
- TRBJ1-1 TRBV18 - TGTGCCAGCTCACCACCGGGGGGGGATGAAGCTTTCTTT CASSPPGGDEAFF
- TRBJ1-5 TRBV4-1 - TGCGCCAGCAGCCAGGCCTCCGGCAATCAGCCCCAGCATTTT CASSQASGNQPQHF
- TRBJ2-5 TRBV9 TRBD1 TGTGCCAGCAGCGGGCGGGGACAGGGTTCTGAGACCCAGTACTTC CASSGRGQGSETQYF
- TRBJ2-1 TRBV10-3 - TGTGCCATCAGCGGAGGGGGGGGCGTATCTAATGAGCAGTTCTTC CAISGGGGVSNEQFF
- TRBJ1-6 TRBV10-3 - TGTGCCATGCGACAGGAAGGGAATTCACCCCTCCACTTT CAMRQEGNSPLHF
- TRBJ1-1 TRBV5-4 - TGTGCCAGCAGCTTGGCCACTTCGAACACTGAAGCTTTCTTT CASSLATSNTEAFF
- TRBJ2-1 TRBV9 TRBD1 TGTGCCAGCACCAAAGCGGGACAGGGTTTTCATGAGCAGTTCTTC CASTKAGQGFHEQFF
- TRBJ1-3 TRBV2 - TGTGCCAGCAGTGAAGAATCCCAGGGGGGAAACACCATATATTTT CASSEESQGGNTIYF
- TRBJ1-2 TRBV28 - TGTGCCAGCAGTTTTGACAGAGCCTTCTATGGCTACACCTTC CASSFDRAFYGYTF
once TRBJ1-2 TRBV5-1 TRBD1 TGCGCCAGCAGCATAAACAGGGGGCGGAATGGCTACACCTTC CASSINRGRNGYTF
- TRBJ1-2 TRBV18 - TGTGCCAGCTCACTCGGGGACACCTCTAACTATGGCTACACCTTC CASSLGDTSNYGYTF
- TRBJ2-7 TRBV30 TRBD2 TGTGCCTGGGGAAAGCGGGGGTCCTACGAGCAGTACTTC CAWGKRGSYEQYF
- TRBJ1-4 TRBV28 TRBD1 TGTGCCAGCAGTGCCGGGACAGGCTATGAAAAACTGTTTTTT CASSAGTGYEKLFF
- TRBJ1-1 TRBV7-9 - TGTGCCAGCAGCGAGGGTATGAACACTGAAGCTTTCTTT CASSEGMNTEAFF
- TRBJ2-1 TRBV2 - TGTGCCAGCAGCGGGGAGGAGGGGGCGGGCAATGAGCAGTTCTTC CASSGEEGAGNEQFF
- TRBJ1-6 TRBV28 - TGTGCCAGCAGAATCGACCGGGGGGCGCCCCTCCACTTT CASRIDRGAPLHF
- TRBJ1-4 TRBV5-1 - TGCGCCAGCAGCTTTTGGGGGGTCTCTAATGAAAAACTGTTTTTT CASSFWGVSNEKLFF
once TRBJ2-5 TRBV7-2 - TGTGCCAGCAGCTTAGGTCCAGGGGATAAGACCCAGTACTTC CASSLGPGDKTQYF
- TRBJ1-5 TRBV6-6 - TGTGCCAGCAGTTTGACCGGGACAAGGGAATCCCAGCATTTT CASSLTGTRESQHF
- TRBJ2-7 TRBV7-2 - TGTGCCAGCAGCTTAGAGGGGACAAGTAGCTCCTACGAGCAGTACTTC CASSLEGTSSSYEQYF
- TRBJ2-7 TRBV5-4 - TGTGCCAGCAGCTTGGCTACGGGGAGCTCCTACGAGCAGTACTTC CASSLATGSSYEQYF
- TRBJ2-2 TRBV7-3 - TGTGCCAGCAGCTCCCCGGGTGCCGGGGAGCTGTTTTTT CASSSPGAGELFF
- TRBJ2-2 TRBV5-1 - TGCGCCAGCAGCTTGTCCTCCGGCACCGGGGAGCTGTTTTTT CASSLSSGTGELFF
- TRBJ1-2 TRBV6-1 - TGTGCCAGCAGTGAAGCTACAGGCTTATTACTATGGCGTGCGGGCTACACCTTC CASSEATGLLLWRAGYTF
- TRBJ1-2 TRBV5-6 TRBD1 TGTGCCAGCAGCTTGGCCGGGACAGGGAACTATGGCTACACCTTC CASSLAGTGNYGYTF
- TRBJ2-6 TRBV30 - TGTGCCTGGACTAAAGAGAGGAGGGCTGGGGCCAACGTCCTGACTTTC CAWTKERRAGANVLTF
- TRBJ1-5 TRBV5-5 TRBD1 TGTGCCAGCAGCTTGCTTCCGGGACAGGGGAGCAATCAGCCCCAGCATTTT CASSLLPGQGSNQPQHF
- TRBJ2-7 TRBV28 TRBD2 TGTGCCAGCAGTTTGGAGGCAGGGAGGGACGAGCAGTACTTC CASSLEAGRDEQYF
- TRBJ2-2 TRBV2 - TGTGCCAGCAGTGAAGGGGGGCCTGCGGGCGGGGAGCTGTTTTTT CASSEGGPAGGELFF
- TRBJ2-2 TRBV18 - TGTGCCAGCTCACCACAAAGGGGTCGAACCGGGGAGCTGTTTTTT CASSPQRGRTGELFF
- TRBJ2-6 TRBV7-2 - TGTGCCAGCAGTCGGCAGGGATCTGGGGCCAACGTCCTGACTTTC CASSRQGSGANVLTF
- TRBJ1-6 TRBV9 - TGTGCCAGCAGGGGGCAGGGGCAGGGAAATTCACCCCTCCACTTT CASRGQGQGNSPLHF
- TRBJ2-7 TRBV7-3 - TGTGCCAGCAGCTTAAGTCAAGCAAACTACGAGCAGTACTTC CASSLSQANYEQYF
- TRBJ2-5 TRBV6-5 TRBD2 TGTGCCAGCAGTTTGGGACTAGCGGGGGTAGAGACCCAGTACTTC CASSLGLAGVETQYF
- TRBJ1-1 TRBV19 TRBD1 TGTGCCAGTAGTATGGGACAGGGTCGGCAAGGGAACACTGAAGCTTTCTTT CASSMGQGRQGNTEAFF
- TRBJ2-5 TRBV6-5 TRBD1 TGTGCCAGCAGTTACTCAGGGACAGTGCAAGAGACCCAGTACTTC CASSYSGTVQETQYF
- TRBJ2-7 TRBV5-4 - TGTGCCAGCAGAGCCGGGACACCAATCAGCGGCGAGCAGTACTTC CASRAGTPISGEQYF
few TRBJ1-1 TRBV5-1 TRBD1 TGCGCCAGCAGCGACAGGGTGAACACTGAAGCTTTCTTT CASSDRVNTEAFF
- TRBJ2-7 TRBV5-4 - TGTGCCAGCAGCTCCCGACAGGGAGGCTCCTACGAGCAGTACTTC CASSSRQGGSYEQYF
- TRBJ2-7 TRBV6-5 - TGTGCCAGCAGTCGCGTCTGGCGGGACCACGAGCAGTACTTC CASSRVWRDHEQYF